In its sample, the clone carrying this TCR beta chain was seen a few times. Its specificity is unknown. Here immunoSEQ multiplex PCR was the method, and the copy in TCRdb shows in-frame clones only, minus some. The sample shows some 120,000 clones, roughly 89% of them seen only once. The sample originates from a study of cytomegalovirus exposure and HLA in healthy donors. General study results and limits: CMV antigen specificity of three CMV-associated chains was confirmed in vitro. With high specificity and sensitivity, the classifier reportedly diagnosed cytomegalovirus status.

The donors were members of the approximately 130-subject validation cohort (separate from the approximately 670-subject first cohort). This TCR came from a woman aged 18-29 years in good health and CMV-seronegative. Input material: PBMCs.

DNA of the CDR3: TGCGCCAGCAGCCTCGGAACAGGGCTTAACTATGGCTACACCTTC. Its translation is CASSLGTGLNYGYTF. The chain joins TRBV4-3 to TRBJ1-2, with D perhaps TRBD1 (6 bases). CDR3 size: 15 residues. V lost 4 bases to trimming and J lost 1 base, with 13 bases between them. Germline-derived CDR1 and CDR2 are LGHNA and YSLEER.